Following are 8 T cell receptor beta chains from one sample sequenced in a study of metastatic and nonmetastatic thyroid tumors. No treatment of any kind had been given to any patient before thyroid surgery. Using MiXCR, TCRdb reanalyzed the PCR reads. The table lists approximately 38,000 clones, roughly 25% of them singletons. The specimen was blood. The source is a female donor with papillary thyroid cancer or a benign thyroid nodule (not recorded which). Some clones in this sample may be carry-over from other donors' samples.

The table lists this clone with a count of one. The V call is TRBV7-2, the J call TRBJ1-2; 7 bases line up with TRBD1. The V and J ends lost 2 bases and 8 bases, in that order; junction bases with no gene match: 11. From germline, CDR1 is SGHTA and CDR2 FQGNSA. CDR3 length equals 15 residues. The CDR3 protein is CASSLRRQGWKGYTF. The CDR3 nucleotides are TGTGCCAGCAGCTTACGCCGACAGGGTTGGAAGGGCTACACCTTC.

The chain carries TRBV4-1 and TRBJ2-1; 8 bases are shared with TRBD1. Looked up from germline, CDR1 is MGHRA and CDR2 is YSYEKL. V was clipped by 1 base and J by 13 bases; unmatched bases: 12. The CDR3 totals 15 residues. The CDR3 protein is CASSQVWDRYNYQFF. The CDR3 DNA reads as TGCGCCAGCAGCCAAGTCTGGGACAGGTACAATTATCAGTTCTTC.

V and J are TRBV10-3 and TRBJ1-2, with D hard to call. The CDR3 covers 11 residues. Germline CDR1 reads ENHRY; CDR2 reads SYGVKD. V lost 6 bases, J lost 3 bases, and 5 bases lay in between. The CDR3 region has the DNA TGTGCCATCAGCACAGACTATGGCTACACCTTC. The encoded protein is CAISTDYGYTF.

This clone was seen many times. The V call is TRBV9, the J call TRBJ1-1; D gene unclear. Germline V CDR1 and CDR2: SGDLS, YYNGEE. The germline V and J ends were trimmed by 0 bases and 0 bases, with 3 bases remaining between them. This CDR3 has 13 residues. The CDR3 spells CASSVVMNTEAFF. In DNA, the CDR3 is TGTGCCAGCAGCGTAGTAATGAACACTGAAGCTTTCTTT.

This clone was observed many times. This chain joins TRBV12-3 or TRBV12-4 and TRBJ1-1, with TRBD1 matching over 8 bases. V shed 6 bases and J 4 bases; nucleotides not matched to a gene: 7. The CDR3 covers 14 residues. The CDR3: CASSTQGVGTEAFF. In DNA, the CDR3 is TGTGCCAGCAGCACACAGGGGGTCGGCACTGAAGCTTTCTTT.

There are a few counts of this clone. V gene TRBV6-1 combines with J gene TRBJ1-1; D uncertain. Per germline, CDR1 MNHNS and CDR2 SASEGT. V lost 0 bases and J 6 bases, leaving 14 bases between the germline ends. The CDR3 is made up of 15 amino acids. The CDR3 here is CASSEAIGVSSEAFF. The CDR3 DNA follows: TGTGCCAGCAGTGAAGCTATCGGGGTATCTTCTGAAGCTTTCTTT.

This clone appeared many times. The chain employs TRBV28 and TRBJ1-4; 9 nucleotides align to TRBD1. The V segment lost 3 bases and the J segment 2 bases; nucleotides outside the gene matches: 10. Germline V gene data show CDR1 as MDHEN and CDR2 as SYDVKM. The CDR3 totals 18 residues. The CDR3 spells CASSLRGQGAFTNEKLFF. CDR3 in DNA: TGTGCCAGCAGTTTGAGGGGACAGGGAGCGTTTACTAATGAAAAACTGTTTTTT.

Ten or more counts support this clone. V is TRBV28 and J is TRBJ2-4; D uncertain. CDR3 length: 11 amino acids. Germline V gene lookup returns CDR1 MDHEN and CDR2 SYDVKM. Trimming took off 5 bases at V and 8 bases at J, with 7 bases between the two ends. CDR3 sequence: CASSQVYIQYF. The DNA of the CDR3 is TGTGCCAGCAGTCAGGTCTACATTCAGTACTTC.